A single sample gave rise to the 27 T cell receptor beta chains below, sequenced in a study of T cell responses to AZD1222 COVID-19 vaccine. Using immunoSEQ multiplex PCR, the repertoire was profiled, and TCRdb retains in-frame clones only, with some absent. Here the sample spans over 85,000 clones, around nine tenths being singletons. Specimen: peripheral blood, collected on day 0 of AZD1222 vaccination. These receptor sequences come from an adult in good health.

This clone occurred once. V usage is TRBV19 and J usage is TRBJ2-2; tentative D call: TRBD1 (6 bases). Germline lookup yields CDR1 LNHDA and CDR2 SQIVND (reference sequence). The V end was cut by 4 bases, the J end by 4 bases, with 13 bases between. CDR3 length: 15 residues. The CDR3 DNA reads TGTGCCAGTAGTACAGACAGGACACGCACCGGGGAGCTGTTTTTT. Amino acids: CASSTDRTRTGELFF.

The chain combines TRBV7-8 with TRBJ1-1; D remains unclear. The CDR3 totals 12 residues. CDR1 SGHVS and CDR2 FQNEAQ come from the germline V gene. V shed 6 bases and J shed 3 bases, with 8 bases lying between them. DNA for the CDR3: TGTGCCAGCAGACGCCTACACACTGAAGCTTTCTTT. It is translated as CASRRLHTEAFF. The full variable domain, rest sourced from reference TRBV7-8 and TRBJ1-1, is GAGVSQSPRYKVAKRGQDVALRCDPISGHVSLFWYQQALGQGPEFLTYFQNEAQLDKSGLPSDRFFAERPEGSVSTLKIQRTQQEDSAVYLCASRRLHTEAFFGQGTRLTVV.

V usage is TRBV11-2 and J usage is TRBJ1-6; D possibly corresponds to TRBD1 (5 bases). This CDR3 is 15 amino acids long. The germline CDR1 and CDR2 sequences are SGHAT and FQNNGV. The V and J ends lost 2 bases and 7 bases respectively, with 12 bases between them. CDR3 DNA: TGTGCCAGCAGCTTAAACGGACAAGGGAATTCACCCCTCCACTTT. This gives the protein CASSLNGQGNSPLHF.

The gene calls are TRBV23-1 and TRBJ1-4, with TRBD1 as a possible D gene (6 bases). TRBV23-1 is flagged as an ORF with uncertain function. V was pared by 0 bases and J by 4 bases, with 12 bases between. This CDR3 is built from 16 residues. The CDR3 loop is CASSQSGGQINEKLFF. Written as DNA, the CDR3 is TGCGCCAGCAGTCAATCGGGCGGACAGATTAATGAAAAACTGTTTTTT.

Here the CDR3 DNA reads TGTGCCAGCAGCGTAGGCCCCAATCAGCCCCAGCATTTT. The encoded protein is CASSVGPNQPQHF. The V and J genes are TRBV9 and TRBJ1-5; D is undetermined. This CDR3 is built from 13 residues. V was pared by 0 bases and J by 3 bases, with 4 bases between. Germline lookup yields CDR1 SGDLS and CDR2 YYNGEE.

To note about this clone: The same CDR3 can be traced to other DNA sequences in this sample. The V call is TRBV6-5, the J call TRBJ2-7, with 7 bases matching TRBD1. J lost 0 bases, V lost 6 bases, and 5 bases had no gene match. CDR1 and CDR2 from the germline V gene are MNHEY and SVGAGI. The CDR3 extends over 14 amino acids. CDR3 bases: TGTGCCAGCAGACTCCGACAGGGCTCCTACGAGCAGTACTTC. It translates to CASRLRQGSYEQYF.

For the CDR3, the DNA is TGTGCCAGCAGCCTCACCGGGACTAGCGGGAGCTACGAGCAGTACTTC. As protein: CASSLTGTSGSYEQYF. The V gene is TRBV7-3, the J gene TRBJ2-7, with 14 bases matching TRBD2. This CDR3 is 16 amino acids long. Looked up from germline, CDR1 is SGHTA and CDR2 is FQGTGA. The ends lost 5 bases at V and 3 bases at J; junction bases unmatched: 6.

The rearrangement links TRBV19 to TRBJ2-7; D is unclear. Germline CDR1 is LNHDA and CDR2 is SQIVND (reference sequence). CDR3 length equals 15 residues. V was cut by 4 bases and J by 0 bases, with 13 bases left in between. CDR3 nucleotides: TGTGCCAGTAGTAAAGGGCAGGCGACCTCCTACGAGCAGTACTTC. Its translation: CASSKGQATSYEQYF.

The chain joins TRBV18 to TRBJ1-2; weak D call: TRBD1 (5 bases). Per germline, CDR1 KGHSH and CDR2 LQKENI. Trimming removed 4 bases at V and 3 bases at J, with 15 bases between. The CDR3 length is 15 residues. CDR3 bases: TGTGCCAGCTCACAGGGACTCTTGGTTGACTATGGCTACACCTTC. Its protein product is CASSQGLLVDYGYTF.

The chain employs TRBV16 and TRBJ2-3, with 7 nucleotides matching TRBD1. This CDR3 spans 16 amino acids. V shed 0 bases and J 2 bases; nucleotides not matched to a gene: 5. Germline values: CDR1 KGHSY, CDR2 FQNENV. The CDR3 is CASSQSDRVSTDTQYF. CDR3 DNA sequence: TGTGCCAGCAGCCAATCCGACAGGGTATCCACAGATACGCAGTATTTT.

The CDR3: CAISPTNEKLFF. In DNA form, the CDR3 reads TGTGCCATCAGTCCGACTAATGAAAAACTGTTTTTT. This chain uses TRBV10-3 with TRBJ1-4; D is ambiguous. V was clipped by 5 bases and J by 2 bases, with 3 bases between them. The CDR3 is 12 amino acids. Germline V lookup: CDR1 ENHRY, CDR2 SYGVKD.

The chain recombines TRBV19 with TRBJ2-7; TRBD2 might be the D (5 bases). CDR3 length: 15 residues. Germline CDR1 LNHDA, CDR2 SQIVND (reference sequence). V lost 4 bases, J lost 1 base, and 14 bases lay in between. The CDR3 loop reads CASSTVWGASYEQYF. As DNA, the CDR3 is TGTGCCAGTAGTACTGTATGGGGAGCGTCCTACGAGCAGTACTTC.

This clone was found once. This chain links TRBV19 with TRBJ1-2; D is perhaps TRBD1 (5 bases). Germline loops: CDR1 LNHDA, CDR2 SQIVND (reference sequence). V lost 10 bases and J 4 bases, leaving 19 bases between the germline ends. The CDR3 is 14 amino acids. The CDR3 protein is CATQGLRVGYGYTF. The CDR3, as DNA: TGTGCCACCCAGGGCCTCCGGGTTGGCTATGGCTACACCTTC. Based on the CDR3 plus reference TRBV19 and TRBJ1-2, the full variable domain is DGGITQSPKYLFRKEGQNVTLSCEQNLNHDAMYWYRQDPGQGLRLIYYSQIVNDFQKGDIAEGYSVSREKKESFPLTVTSAQKNPTAFYLCATQGLRVGYGYTFGSGTRLTVV.

This chain joins TRBV28 and TRBJ2-7; TRBD1 might be the D (6 bases). Per germline, CDR1 MDHEN and CDR2 SYDVKM. The CDR3 extends over 16 amino acids. The ends were cut back, 4 bases at V and 0 bases at J, with 16 bases in the middle. The CDR3 DNA reads TGTGCCAGCAGTTCTCCCGGGACACGGAGCTCCTACGAGCAGTACTTC. The encoded protein is CASSSPGTRSSYEQYF.

J is TRBJ1-6 and V is TRBV9, with 9 bases matching TRBD1. CDR3 length: 16 amino acids. Germline trimming cut 3 bases from V and 4 bases from J; bases unmatched to any gene: 5. The V gene's germline CDR1 is SGDLS and CDR2 YYNGEE. CDR3 loop: CASSAGQGSYNSPLHF. CDR3 DNA: TGTGCCAGCAGCGCCGGACAGGGGTCATATAATTCACCCCTCCACTTT.

The gene calls are TRBV6-6 and TRBJ2-7, with D perhaps matching TRBD2 (6 bases). The CDR3 is made up of 15 amino acids. The V and J ends lost 6 bases and 3 bases respectively, with 18 bases between them. CDR1 MNHNY and CDR2 SVGAGI come from the germline V gene (reference sequence). The CDR3 spells CASRPQPGLIYEQYF. In nucleotides, the CDR3 is TGTGCCAGCAGACCCCAACCGGGACTGATCTACGAGCAGTACTTC.

This rearrangement joins TRBV7-8 to TRBJ1-6; D is unresolved. The germline V gene has CDR1 SGHVS and CDR2 FQNEAQ. The length of the CDR3 is 16 residues. With 5 bases removed from V and 7 bases from J, the gap between germline ends came to 18 bases. The DNA for the CDR3 is TGTGCCAGCAGCCCGCTAACCGCGCCTCCGAATTCACCCCTCCACTTT. Its protein is CASSPLTAPPNSPLHF.

Notes on this clone: This specimen includes other DNA sequences encoding the same CDR3. This chain uses TRBV5-1 with TRBJ1-5, with D unresolved. V shed 0 bases and J shed 6 bases, with 4 bases lying between them. This CDR3 is built from 12 residues. Germline V lookup: CDR1 SGHRS, CDR2 YFSETQ. As DNA, the CDR3 is TGCGCCAGCAGCTTGGACGGTCAGCCCCAGCATTTT. Translated: CASSLDGQPQHF.

The chain has TRBV5-6 and TRBJ1-3, with 10 bases matching TRBD1. Trimming at V came to 3 bases and at J to 12 bases, leaving 12 bases not matched to a gene. CDR1 and CDR2 from the germline V gene are SGHDT and YYEEEE. This CDR3 is 15 amino acids long. CDR3 bases: TGTGCCAGCAGCTCACGGCCGGGACAGGGGCGGATCATATATTTT. Translated, it gives CASSSRPGQGRIIYF.

The chain employs TRBV7-6 and TRBJ1-5; 9 bases fit TRBD1. There are 18 residues in the CDR3. The J segment lost 0 bases and the V segment lost 5 bases, leaving 11 bases of the junction unmatched. From germline, CDR1 is SGHVS and CDR2 FNYEAQ. CDR3 DNA: TGTGCCAGCAGCCCGGGACAGGGAGGCCCTTATAGCAATCAGCCCCAGCATTTT. It encodes CASSPGQGGPYSNQPQHF.

J is TRBJ2-5 and V is TRBV20-1; D is ambiguous. Per the germline V gene, CDR1 is DFQATT and CDR2 is SNEGSKA (reference sequence). V was trimmed by 3 bases and J by 1 base, leaving 0 bases between them. The length of the CDR3 is 10 residues. CDR3 amino acids: CSASQETQYF. The CDR3 DNA reads TGCAGTGCTAGCCAAGAGACCCAGTACTTC.

This chain joins TRBV9 and TRBJ1-1; tentatively, D is TRBD1 (5 bases). CDR1 SGDLS and CDR2 YYNGEE come from the germline V gene. The germline V and J ends were trimmed by 2 bases and 5 bases, with 13 bases remaining between them. CDR3 length equals 14 residues. Here the CDR3 reads CASSVGVPITEAFF. The CDR3 nucleotides read TGTGCCAGCAGCGTGGGGGTCCCGATTACTGAAGCTTTCTTT. The full variable domain, rest sourced from reference TRBV9 and TRBJ1-1, is DSGVTQTPKHLITATGQRVTLRCSPRSGDLSVYWYQQSLDQGLQFLIQYYNGEERAKGNILERFSAQQFPDLHSELNLSSLELGDSALYFCASSVGVPITEAFFGQGTRLTVV.

The chain joins TRBV6-5 to TRBJ2-5; a weak D match, TRBD1 (5 bases). CDR1 and CDR2 (germline): MNHEY, SVGAGI. The V gene lost 8 bases and the J gene lost 3 bases, with 16 bases spanning the gap. This CDR3 contains 14 residues. Here the CDR3 DNA reads TGTGCCAGCGGACCGAGGACATTCGAAGAGACCCAGTACTTC. Protein: CASGPRTFEETQYF.

The chain links TRBV7-9 to TRBJ2-3; the D is unclear. CDR3 length equals 12 residues. Trimming pared 3 bases from V and 4 bases from J, leaving 5 bases between. Germline V CDR1 and CDR2: SEHNR, FQNEAQ (reference sequence). CDR3: CASSLMADTQYF. In DNA, the CDR3 is TGTGCCAGCAGCTTGATGGCAGATACGCAGTATTTT.

This CDR3 reads CSARQDGYTF. The CDR3 DNA sequence: TGCAGTGCCAGACAGGATGGCTACACCTTC. This chain uses TRBV20-1 with TRBJ1-2, with D maybe TRBD1 (6 bases). The germline V gene encodes CDR1 DFQATT and CDR2 SNEGSKA (reference sequence). The CDR3 covers 10 residues. Trimming stripped 6 bases from V and 6 bases from J, with 8 bases between.

The rearrangement links TRBV29-1 to TRBJ1-2, with 10 bases identical to TRBD1. Germline V gene data show CDR1 as SQVTM and CDR2 as ANQGSEA. Trimming cost V 3 bases and J 12 bases; bases outside gene matches: 4. The CDR3 runs 11 residues. The CDR3 reads CSVETGGPNTF. The CDR3 bases are TGCAGCGTTGAGACAGGGGGCCCTAACACCTTC.

The genes are TRBV7-9 and TRBJ2-1, with D maybe TRBD2 (5 bases). Germline CDR1 SEHNR, CDR2 FQNEAQ (reference sequence). CDR3 length: 17 residues. Trimming removed 1 base from V and 3 bases from J, with 16 bases in between. CDR3 coding DNA: TGTGCCAGCAGCTTAGTAAGTGTTACCGGGGTCTACAATGAGCAGTTCTTC. Protein product: CASSLVSVTGVYNEQFF.